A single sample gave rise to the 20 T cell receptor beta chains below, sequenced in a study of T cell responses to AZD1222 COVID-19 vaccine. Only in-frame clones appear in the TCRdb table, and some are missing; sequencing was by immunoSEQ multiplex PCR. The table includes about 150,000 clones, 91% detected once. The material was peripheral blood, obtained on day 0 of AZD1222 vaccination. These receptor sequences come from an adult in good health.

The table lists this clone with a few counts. CDR3 DNA: TGTGCCAGCAGCTCCTCCCCGGGAACCTACGAGCAGTACTTC. Residues: CASSSSPGTYEQYF. The V gene is TRBV7-2, the J gene TRBJ2-7, with D possibly being TRBD2 (5 bases). V was pared by 4 bases and J by 2 bases, with 12 bases between. The CDR3 loop spans 14 amino acids. The germline CDR1 and CDR2 sequences are SGHTA and FQGNSA. The whole variable domain, remainder taken from reference TRBV7-2 and TRBJ2-7, is GAGVSQSPSNKVTEKGKDVELRCDPISGHTALYWYRQSLGQGLEFLIYFQGNSAPDKSGLPSDRFSAERTGGSVSTLTIQRTQQEDSAVYLCASSSSPGTYEQYFGPGTRLTVT.

In DNA, the CDR3 is TGTGCCAGCAGTTCAGGGGTTGGGCATCAGCCCCAGCATTTT. Protein sequence: CASSSGVGHQPQHF. The chain combines TRBV6-5 with TRBJ1-5, with D tentatively TRBD1 (6 bases). The germline gives CDR1 MNHEY, CDR2 SVGAGI. The V end was cut by 4 bases, the J end by 5 bases, with 12 bases between. The CDR3 contains 14 residues.

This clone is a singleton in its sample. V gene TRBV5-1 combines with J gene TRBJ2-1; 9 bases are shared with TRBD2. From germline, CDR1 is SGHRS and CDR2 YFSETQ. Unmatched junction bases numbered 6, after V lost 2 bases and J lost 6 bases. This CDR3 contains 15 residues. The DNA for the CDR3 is TGCGCCAGCAGCTTAAGTAGCGGGAGTGTCAATGAGCAGTTCTTC. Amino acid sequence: CASSLSSGSVNEQFF.

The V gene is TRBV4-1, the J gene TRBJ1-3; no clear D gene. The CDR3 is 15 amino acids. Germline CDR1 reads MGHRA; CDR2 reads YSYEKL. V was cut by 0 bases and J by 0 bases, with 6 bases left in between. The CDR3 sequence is CASSQDGFSGNTIYF. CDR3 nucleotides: TGCGCCAGCAGCCAAGATGGGTTCTCTGGAAACACCATATATTTT.

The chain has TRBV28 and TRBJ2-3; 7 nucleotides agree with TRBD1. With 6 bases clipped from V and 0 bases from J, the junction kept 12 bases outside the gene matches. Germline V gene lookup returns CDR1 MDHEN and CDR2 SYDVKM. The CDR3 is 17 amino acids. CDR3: CASSPDRTGSSTDTQYF. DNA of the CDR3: TGTGCCAGCAGCCCTGACCGGACAGGTTCTAGCACAGATACGCAGTATTTT.

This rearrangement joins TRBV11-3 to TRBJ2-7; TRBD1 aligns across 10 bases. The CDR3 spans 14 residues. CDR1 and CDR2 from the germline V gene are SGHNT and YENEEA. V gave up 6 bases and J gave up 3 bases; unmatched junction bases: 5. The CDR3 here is CASSRWTGGYEQYF. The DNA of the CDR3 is TGTGCCAGCAGTCGTTGGACAGGGGGCTACGAGCAGTACTTC. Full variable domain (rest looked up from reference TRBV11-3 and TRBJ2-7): EAGVVQSPRYKIIEKKQPVAFWCNPISGHNTLYWYLQNLGQGPELLIRYENEEAVDDSQLPKDRFSAERLKGVDSTLKIQPAELGDSAVYLCASSRWTGGYEQYFGPGTRLTVT.

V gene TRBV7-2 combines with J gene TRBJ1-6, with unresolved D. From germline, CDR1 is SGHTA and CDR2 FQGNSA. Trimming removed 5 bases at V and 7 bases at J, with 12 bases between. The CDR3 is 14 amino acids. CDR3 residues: CASSPEVQNSPLHF. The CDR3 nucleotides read TGTGCCAGCAGCCCGGAAGTCCAAAATTCACCCCTCCACTTT. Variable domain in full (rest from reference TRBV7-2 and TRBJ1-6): GAGVSQSPSNKVTEKGKDVELRCDPISGHTALYWYRQSLGQGLEFLIYFQGNSAPDKSGLPSDRFSAERTGGSVSTLTIQRTQQEDSAVYLCASSPEVQNSPLHFGNGTRLTVT.

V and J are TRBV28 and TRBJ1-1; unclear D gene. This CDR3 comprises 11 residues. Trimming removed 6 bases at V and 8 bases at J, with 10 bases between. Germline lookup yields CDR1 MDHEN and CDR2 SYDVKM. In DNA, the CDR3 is TGTGCCAGCAGAGACGGCTGGGAAGCTTTCTTT. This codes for CASRDGWEAFF.

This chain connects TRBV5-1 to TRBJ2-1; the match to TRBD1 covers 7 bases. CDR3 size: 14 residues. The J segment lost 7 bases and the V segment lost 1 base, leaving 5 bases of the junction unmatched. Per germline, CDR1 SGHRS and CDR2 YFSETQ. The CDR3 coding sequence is TGCGCCAGCAGCTTGACGACAGGGTTGAATGAGCAGTTCTTC. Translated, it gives CASSLTTGLNEQFF.

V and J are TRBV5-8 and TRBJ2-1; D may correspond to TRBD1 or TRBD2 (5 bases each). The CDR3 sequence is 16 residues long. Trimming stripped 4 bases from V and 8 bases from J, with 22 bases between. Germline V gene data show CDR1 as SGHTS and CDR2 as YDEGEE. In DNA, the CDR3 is TGTGCCAGCAGCCTTCGACTGCGAGGGGTTTGGGATGAGCAGTTCTTC. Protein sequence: CASSLRLRGVWDEQFF.

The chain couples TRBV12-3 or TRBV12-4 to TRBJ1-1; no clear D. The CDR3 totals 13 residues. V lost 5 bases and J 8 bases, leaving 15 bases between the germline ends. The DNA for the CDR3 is TGTGCCAGCAGTATACCCCTGGTGGGGGAAGCTTTCTTT. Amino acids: CASSIPLVGEAFF.

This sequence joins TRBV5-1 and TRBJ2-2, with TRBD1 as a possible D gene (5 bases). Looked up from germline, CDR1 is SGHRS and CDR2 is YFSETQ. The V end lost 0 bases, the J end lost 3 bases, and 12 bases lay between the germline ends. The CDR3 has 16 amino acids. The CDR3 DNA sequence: TGCGCCAGCAGCTTGGCCTGGGCAGGGTACACCGGGGAGCTGTTTTTT. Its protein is CASSLAWAGYTGELFF.

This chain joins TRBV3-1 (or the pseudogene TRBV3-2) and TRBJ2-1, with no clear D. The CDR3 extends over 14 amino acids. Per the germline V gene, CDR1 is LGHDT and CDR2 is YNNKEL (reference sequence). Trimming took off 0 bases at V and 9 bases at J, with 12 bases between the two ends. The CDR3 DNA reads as TGTGCCAGCAGCCAAGACGGCGGTCTTAGTGAGCAGTTCTTC. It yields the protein CASSQDGGLSEQFF.

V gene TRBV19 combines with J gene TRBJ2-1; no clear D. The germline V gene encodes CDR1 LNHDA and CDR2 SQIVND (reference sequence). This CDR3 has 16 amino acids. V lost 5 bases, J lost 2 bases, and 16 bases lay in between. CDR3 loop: CASSVPGGQPYNEQFF. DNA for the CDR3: TGTGCCAGTAGTGTTCCCGGTGGCCAACCCTACAATGAGCAGTTCTTC.

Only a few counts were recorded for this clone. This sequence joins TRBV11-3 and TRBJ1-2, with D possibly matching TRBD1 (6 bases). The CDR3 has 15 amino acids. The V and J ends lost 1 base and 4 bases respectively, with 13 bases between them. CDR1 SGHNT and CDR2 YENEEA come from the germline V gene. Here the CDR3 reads CASSLVGGQLYGYTF. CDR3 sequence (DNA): TGTGCCAGCAGCTTAGTGGGAGGACAGCTCTATGGCTACACCTTC.

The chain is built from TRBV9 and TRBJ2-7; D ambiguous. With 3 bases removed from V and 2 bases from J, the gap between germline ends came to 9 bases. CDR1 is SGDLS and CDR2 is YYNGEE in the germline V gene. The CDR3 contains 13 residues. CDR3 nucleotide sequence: TGTGCCAGCAGCGCAGAAAATACCTACGAGCAGTACTTC. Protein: CASSAENTYEQYF.

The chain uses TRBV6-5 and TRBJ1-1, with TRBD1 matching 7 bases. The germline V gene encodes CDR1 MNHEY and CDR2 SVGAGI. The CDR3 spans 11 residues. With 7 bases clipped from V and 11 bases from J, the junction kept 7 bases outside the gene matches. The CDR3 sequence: CASTRDRVAFF. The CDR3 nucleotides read TGTGCCAGCACCCGAGACAGGGTTGCTTTCTTT.

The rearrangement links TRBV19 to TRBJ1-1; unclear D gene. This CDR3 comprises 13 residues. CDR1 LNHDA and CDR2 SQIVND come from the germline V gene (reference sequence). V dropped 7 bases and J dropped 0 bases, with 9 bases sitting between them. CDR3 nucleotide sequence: TGTGCCAGTATGGGAGGAGTGAACACTGAAGCTTTCTTT. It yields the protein CASMGGVNTEAFF.

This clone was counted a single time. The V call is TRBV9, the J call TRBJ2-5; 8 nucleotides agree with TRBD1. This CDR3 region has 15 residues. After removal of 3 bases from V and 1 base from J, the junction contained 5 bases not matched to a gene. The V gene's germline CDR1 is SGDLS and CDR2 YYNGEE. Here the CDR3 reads CASSAWGQAQETQYF. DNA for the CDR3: TGTGCCAGCAGCGCCTGGGGACAGGCCCAAGAGACCCAGTACTTC.

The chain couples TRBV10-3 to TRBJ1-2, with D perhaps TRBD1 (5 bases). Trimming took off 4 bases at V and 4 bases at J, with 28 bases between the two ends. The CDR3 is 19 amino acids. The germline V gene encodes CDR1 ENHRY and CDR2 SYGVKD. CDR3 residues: CAISVPEDKVLGNLYGYTF. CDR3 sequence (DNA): TGTGCCATCAGTGTTCCGGAGGACAAGGTCCTAGGCAACCTCTATGGCTACACCTTC.